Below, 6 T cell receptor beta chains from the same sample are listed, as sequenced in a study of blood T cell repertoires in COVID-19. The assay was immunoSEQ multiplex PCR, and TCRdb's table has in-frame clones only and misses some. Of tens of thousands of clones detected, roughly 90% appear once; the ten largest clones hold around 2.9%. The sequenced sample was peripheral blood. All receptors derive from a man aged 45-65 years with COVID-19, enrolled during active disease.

The CDR3 region has the DNA TGTGCCAGCAGCCCGGGGGAGGGAAGAAGTCAGCCCCAGCATTTT. The encoded protein is CASSPGEGRSQPQHF. V and J are TRBV3-1 (or the pseudogene TRBV3-2) and TRBJ1-5, with a weak D call TRBD1 (5 bases). The CDR3 extends over 15 amino acids. Germline loops: CDR1 LGHDT, CDR2 YNNKEL (reference sequence). V dropped 4 bases and J dropped 6 bases, with 16 bases sitting between them.

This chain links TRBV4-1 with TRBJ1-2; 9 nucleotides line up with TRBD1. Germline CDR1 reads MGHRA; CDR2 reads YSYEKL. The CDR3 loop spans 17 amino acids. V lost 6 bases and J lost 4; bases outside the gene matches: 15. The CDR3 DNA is TGCGCCAGCAGGCCCGTGGGGGGGACAGGGAACGCCTATGGCTACACCTTC. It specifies CASRPVGGTGNAYGYTF.

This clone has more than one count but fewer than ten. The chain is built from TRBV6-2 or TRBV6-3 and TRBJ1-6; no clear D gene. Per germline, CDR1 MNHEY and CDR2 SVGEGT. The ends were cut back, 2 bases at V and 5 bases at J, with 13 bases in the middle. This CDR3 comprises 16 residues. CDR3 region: CASSYSLGGNNSPLHF. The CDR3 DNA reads TGTGCCAGCAGTTACAGCCTTGGAGGGAATAATTCACCCCTCCACTTT.

CDR3 in amino acids: CASSFLTGTTNEKLFF. DNA of the CDR3: TGTGCCAGCAGTTTCCTGACAGGGACCACTAATGAAAAACTGTTTTTT. The chain carries TRBV27 and TRBJ1-4; TRBD1 matches at 7 bases. V lost 3 bases and J lost 2; bases outside the gene matches: 6. The CDR3 is made up of 16 amino acids. The germline CDR1 and CDR2 sequences are MNHEY and SMNVEV (reference sequence).

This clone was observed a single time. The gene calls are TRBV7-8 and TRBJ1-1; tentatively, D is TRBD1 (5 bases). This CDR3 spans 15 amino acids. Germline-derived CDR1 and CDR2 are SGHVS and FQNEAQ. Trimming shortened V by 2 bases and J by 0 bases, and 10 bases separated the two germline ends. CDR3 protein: CASSLRGVMNTEAFF. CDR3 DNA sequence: TGTGCCAGCAGCTTACGGGGGGTAATGAACACTGAAGCTTTCTTT.

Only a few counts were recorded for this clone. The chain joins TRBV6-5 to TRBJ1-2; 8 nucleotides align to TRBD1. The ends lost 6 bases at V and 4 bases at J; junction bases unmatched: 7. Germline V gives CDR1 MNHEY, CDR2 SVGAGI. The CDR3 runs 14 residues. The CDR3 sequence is CASSGQGGIYGYTF. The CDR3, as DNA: TGTGCCAGCAGCGGACAGGGCGGGATCTATGGCTACACCTTC.